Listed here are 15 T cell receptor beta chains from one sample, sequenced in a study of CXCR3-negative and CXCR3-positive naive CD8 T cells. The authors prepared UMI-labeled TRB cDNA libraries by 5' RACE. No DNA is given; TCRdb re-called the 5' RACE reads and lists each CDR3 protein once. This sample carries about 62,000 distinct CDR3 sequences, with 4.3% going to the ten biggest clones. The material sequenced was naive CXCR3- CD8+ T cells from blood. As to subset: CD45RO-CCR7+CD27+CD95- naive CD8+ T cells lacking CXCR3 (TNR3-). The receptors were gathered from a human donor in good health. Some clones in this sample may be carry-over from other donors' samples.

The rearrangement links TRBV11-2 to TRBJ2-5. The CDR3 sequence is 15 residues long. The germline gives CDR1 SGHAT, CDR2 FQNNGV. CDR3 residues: CASRKPWGKQETQYF.

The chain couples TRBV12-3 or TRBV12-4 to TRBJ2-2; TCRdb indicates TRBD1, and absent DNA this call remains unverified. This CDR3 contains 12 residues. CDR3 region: CASSLPAGELFF.

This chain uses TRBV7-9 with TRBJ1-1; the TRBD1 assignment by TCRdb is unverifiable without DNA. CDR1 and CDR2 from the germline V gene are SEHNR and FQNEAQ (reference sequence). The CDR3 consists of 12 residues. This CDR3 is CASSSPWGEAFF.

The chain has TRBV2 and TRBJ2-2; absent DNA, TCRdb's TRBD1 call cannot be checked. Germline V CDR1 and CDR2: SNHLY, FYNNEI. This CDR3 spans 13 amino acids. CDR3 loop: CASKGLYAGELFF.

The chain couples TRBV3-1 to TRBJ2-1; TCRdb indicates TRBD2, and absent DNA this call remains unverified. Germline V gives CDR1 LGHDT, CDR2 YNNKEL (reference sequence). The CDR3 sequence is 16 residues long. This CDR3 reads CASSYETGTSVDEQFF.

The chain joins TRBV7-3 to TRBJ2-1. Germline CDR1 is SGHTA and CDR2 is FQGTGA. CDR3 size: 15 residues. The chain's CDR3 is CASSLNLGSYNEQFF.

CDR3 loop: CASSPGTLRETQYF. The chain couples TRBV12-3 or TRBV12-4 to TRBJ2-5; the D gene TCRdb calls, TRBD1, cannot be checked with no DNA. The CDR3 loop spans 14 amino acids.

The chain's CDR3 is CSVVGGDYGYTF. This rearrangement joins TRBV29-1 to TRBJ1-2. The length of the CDR3 is 12 residues. Germline-derived CDR1 and CDR2 are SQVTM and ANQGSEA.

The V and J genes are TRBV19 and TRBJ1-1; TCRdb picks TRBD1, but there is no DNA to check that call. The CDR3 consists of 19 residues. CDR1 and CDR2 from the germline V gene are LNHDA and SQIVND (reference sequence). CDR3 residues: CASSIGWDRVHMGNTEAFF.

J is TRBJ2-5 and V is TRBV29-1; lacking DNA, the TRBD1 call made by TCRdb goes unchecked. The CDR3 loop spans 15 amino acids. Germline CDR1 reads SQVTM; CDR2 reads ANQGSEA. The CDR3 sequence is CSVGSRGRIRETQYF.

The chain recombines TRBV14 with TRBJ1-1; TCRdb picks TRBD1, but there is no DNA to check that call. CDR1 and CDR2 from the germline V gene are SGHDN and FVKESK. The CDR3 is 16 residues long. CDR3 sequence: CASSLTTGTGANEAFF.

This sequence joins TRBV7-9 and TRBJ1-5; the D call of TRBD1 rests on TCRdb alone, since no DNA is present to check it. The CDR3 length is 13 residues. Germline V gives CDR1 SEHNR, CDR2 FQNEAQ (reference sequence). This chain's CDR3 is CASSPPAGQPQHF.

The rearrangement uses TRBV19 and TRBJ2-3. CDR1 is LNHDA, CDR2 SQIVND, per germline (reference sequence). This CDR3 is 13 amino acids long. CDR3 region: CASSYASTDTQYF.

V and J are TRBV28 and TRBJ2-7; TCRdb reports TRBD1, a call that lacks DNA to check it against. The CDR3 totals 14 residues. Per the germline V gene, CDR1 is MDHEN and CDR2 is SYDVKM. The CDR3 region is CASRSVETGDEQYF. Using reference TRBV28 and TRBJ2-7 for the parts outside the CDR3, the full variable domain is DVKVTQSSRYLVKRTGEKVFLECVQDMDHENMFWYRQDPGLGLRLIYFSYDVKMKEKGDIPEGYSVSREKKERFSLILESASTNQTSMYLCASRSVETGDEQYFGPGTRLTVT.

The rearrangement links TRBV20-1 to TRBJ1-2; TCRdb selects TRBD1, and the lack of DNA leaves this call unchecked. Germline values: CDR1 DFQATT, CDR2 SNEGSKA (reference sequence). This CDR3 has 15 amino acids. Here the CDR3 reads CSARVPTGAYYGYTF.